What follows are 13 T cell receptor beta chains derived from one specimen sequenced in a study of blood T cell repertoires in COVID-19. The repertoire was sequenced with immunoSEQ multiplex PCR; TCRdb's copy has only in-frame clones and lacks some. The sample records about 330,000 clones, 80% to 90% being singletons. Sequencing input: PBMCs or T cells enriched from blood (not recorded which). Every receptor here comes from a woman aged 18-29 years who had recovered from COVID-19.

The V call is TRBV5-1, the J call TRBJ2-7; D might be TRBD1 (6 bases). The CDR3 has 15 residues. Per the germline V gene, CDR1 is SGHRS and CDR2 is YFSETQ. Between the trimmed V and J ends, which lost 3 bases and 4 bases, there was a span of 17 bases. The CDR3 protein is CASSSHVPGTYEQYF. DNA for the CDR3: TGCGCCAGCAGCTCCCACGTCCCAGGGACATACGAGCAGTACTTC.

The DNA of the CDR3 is TGTGCCAGCAGCCAAGATGACAGGAGGCTTCACTATGGCTACACCTTC. Translation gives CASSQDDRRLHYGYTF. The gene calls are TRBV4-2 and TRBJ1-2; D might be TRBD1 (6 bases). Trimming removed 0 bases at V and 3 bases at J, with 14 bases between. The CDR3 has 16 residues. The germline V gene has CDR1 LGHNA and CDR2 YNFKEQ.

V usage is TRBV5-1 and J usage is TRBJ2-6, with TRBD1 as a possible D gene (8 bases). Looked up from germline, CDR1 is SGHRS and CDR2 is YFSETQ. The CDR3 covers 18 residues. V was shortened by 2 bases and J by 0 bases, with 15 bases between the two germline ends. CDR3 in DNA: TGCGCCAGCAGCTTCGACAGGGGAGGGGGCTCTGGGGCCAACGTCCTGACTTTC. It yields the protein CASSFDRGGGSGANVLTF. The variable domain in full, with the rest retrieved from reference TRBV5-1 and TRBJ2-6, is KAGVTQTPRYLIKTRGQQVTLSCSPISGHRSVSWYQQTPGQGLQFLFEYFSETQRNKGNFPGRFSGRQFSNSRSEMNVSTLELGDSALYLCASSFDRGGGSGANVLTFGAGSRLTVL.

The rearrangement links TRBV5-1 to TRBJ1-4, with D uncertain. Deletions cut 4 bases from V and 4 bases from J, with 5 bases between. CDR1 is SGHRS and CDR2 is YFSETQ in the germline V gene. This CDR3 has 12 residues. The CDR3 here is CASSVGNEKLFF. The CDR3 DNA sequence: TGCGCCAGCAGCGTCGGTAATGAAAAACTGTTTTTT.

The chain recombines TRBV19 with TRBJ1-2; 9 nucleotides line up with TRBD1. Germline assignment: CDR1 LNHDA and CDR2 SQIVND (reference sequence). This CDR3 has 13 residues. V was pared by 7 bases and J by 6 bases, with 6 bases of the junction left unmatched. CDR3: CASTVRTGDGYTF. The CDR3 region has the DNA TGTGCCAGTACGGTGAGGACAGGGGATGGCTACACCTTC.

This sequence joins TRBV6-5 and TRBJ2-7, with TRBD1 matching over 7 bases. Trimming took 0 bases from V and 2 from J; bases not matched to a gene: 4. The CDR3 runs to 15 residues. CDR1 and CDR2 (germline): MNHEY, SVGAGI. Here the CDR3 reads CASSYSGTDPYEQYF. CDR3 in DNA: TGTGCCAGCAGTTACTCGGGGACAGATCCCTACGAGCAGTACTTC.

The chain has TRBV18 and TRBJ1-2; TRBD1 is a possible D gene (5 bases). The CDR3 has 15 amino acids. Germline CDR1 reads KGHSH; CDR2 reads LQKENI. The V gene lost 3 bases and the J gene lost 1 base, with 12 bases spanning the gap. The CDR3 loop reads CASSPSREGNYGYTF. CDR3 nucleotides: TGTGCCAGCTCACCGTCCAGGGAGGGTAACTATGGCTACACCTTC.

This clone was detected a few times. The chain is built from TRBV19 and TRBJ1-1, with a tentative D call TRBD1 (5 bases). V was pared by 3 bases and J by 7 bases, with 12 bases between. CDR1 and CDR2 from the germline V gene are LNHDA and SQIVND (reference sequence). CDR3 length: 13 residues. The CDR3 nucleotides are TGTGCCAGTAGTATTAACAGGCGGCTTGAAGCTTTCTTT. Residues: CASSINRRLEAFF.

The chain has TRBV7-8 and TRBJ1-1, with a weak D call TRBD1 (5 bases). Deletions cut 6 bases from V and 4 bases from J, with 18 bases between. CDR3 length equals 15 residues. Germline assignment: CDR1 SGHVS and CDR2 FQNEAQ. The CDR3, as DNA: TGTGCCAGCAGGTTTGAACGGGAGGGGCCCACTGAAGCTTTCTTT. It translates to CASRFEREGPTEAFF.

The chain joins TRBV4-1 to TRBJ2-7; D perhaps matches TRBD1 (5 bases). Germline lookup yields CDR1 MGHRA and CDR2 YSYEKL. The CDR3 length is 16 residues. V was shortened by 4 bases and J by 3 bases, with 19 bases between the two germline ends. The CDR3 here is CASSPSRGRTLYEQYF. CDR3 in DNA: TGCGCCAGCAGCCCGTCTAGGGGAAGGACGCTCTACGAGCAGTACTTC.

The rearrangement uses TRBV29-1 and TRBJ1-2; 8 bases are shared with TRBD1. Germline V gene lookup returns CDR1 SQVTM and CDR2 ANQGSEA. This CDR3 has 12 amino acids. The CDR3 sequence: CGTGQAPYGYTF. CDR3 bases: TGCGGAACGGGACAGGCCCCTTATGGCTACACCTTC.

CDR3 sequence: CASSLGGLGTEAFF. In nucleotides, the CDR3 is TGTGCCAGCAGCTTGGGAGGTCTGGGTACTGAAGCTTTCTTT. This sequence joins TRBV5-4 and TRBJ1-1; D uncertain. The CDR3 has 14 residues. Germline CDR1 and CDR2: SGHNT and YYREEE (reference sequence). The germline V and J ends were trimmed by 0 bases and 5 bases, with 11 bases remaining between them. The full variable domain, completed using reference TRBV5-4 and TRBJ1-1, is ETGVTQSPTHLIKTRGQQVTLRCSSQSGHNTVSWYQQALGQGPQFIFQYYREEENGRGNFPPRFSGLQFPNYSSELNVNALELDDSALYLCASSLGGLGTEAFFGQGTRLTVV.

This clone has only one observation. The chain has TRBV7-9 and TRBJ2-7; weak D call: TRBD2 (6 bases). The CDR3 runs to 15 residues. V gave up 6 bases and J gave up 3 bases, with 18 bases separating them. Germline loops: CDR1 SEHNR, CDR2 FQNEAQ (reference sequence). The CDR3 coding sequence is TGTGCCAGCAGTCTTAGTCGGGGGAGCAGCTACGAGCAGTACTTC. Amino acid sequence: CASSLSRGSSYEQYF.